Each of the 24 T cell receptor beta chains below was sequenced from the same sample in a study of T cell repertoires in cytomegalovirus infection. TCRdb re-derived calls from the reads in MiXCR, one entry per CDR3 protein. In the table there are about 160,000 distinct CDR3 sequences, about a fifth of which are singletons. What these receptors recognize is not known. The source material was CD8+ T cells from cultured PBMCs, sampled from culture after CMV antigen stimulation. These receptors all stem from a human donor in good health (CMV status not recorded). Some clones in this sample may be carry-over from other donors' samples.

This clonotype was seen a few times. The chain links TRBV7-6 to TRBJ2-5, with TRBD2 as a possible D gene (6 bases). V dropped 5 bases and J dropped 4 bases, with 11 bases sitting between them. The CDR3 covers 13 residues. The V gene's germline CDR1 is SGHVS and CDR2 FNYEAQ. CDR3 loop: CASSPPGGETQYF. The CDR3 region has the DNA TGTGCCAGCAGCCCCCCCGGGGGAGAGACCCAGTACTTC.

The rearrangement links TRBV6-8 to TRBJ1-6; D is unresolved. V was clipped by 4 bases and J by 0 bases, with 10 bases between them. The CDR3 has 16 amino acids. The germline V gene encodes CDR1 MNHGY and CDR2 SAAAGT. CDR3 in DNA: TGTGCCAGCAGTTCAACGGACTTCTCCTATAATTCACCCCTCCACTTT. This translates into CASSSTDFSYNSPLHF.

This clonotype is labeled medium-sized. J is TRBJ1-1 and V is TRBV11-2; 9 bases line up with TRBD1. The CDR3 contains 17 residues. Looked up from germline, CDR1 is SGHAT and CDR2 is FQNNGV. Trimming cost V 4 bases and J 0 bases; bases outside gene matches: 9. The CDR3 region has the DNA TGTGCCAGCAGCTCTGATTCGGGACAGGGCCTGAACACTGAAGCTTTCTTT. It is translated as CASSSDSGQGLNTEAFF. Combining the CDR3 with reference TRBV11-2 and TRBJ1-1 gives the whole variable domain EAGVAQSPRYKIIEKRQSVAFWCNPISGHATLYWYQQILGQGPKLLIQFQNNGVVDDSQLPKDRFSAERLKGVDSTLKIQPAKLEDSAVYLCASSSDSGQGLNTEAFFGQGTRLTVV.

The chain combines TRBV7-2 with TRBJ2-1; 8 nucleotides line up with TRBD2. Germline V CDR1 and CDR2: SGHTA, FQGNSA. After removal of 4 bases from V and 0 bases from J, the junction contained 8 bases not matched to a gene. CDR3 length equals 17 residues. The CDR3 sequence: CASSSLGAGASYNEQFF. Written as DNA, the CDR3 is TGTGCCAGCAGCTCCCTGGGAGCGGGAGCCTCCTACAATGAGCAGTTCTTC.

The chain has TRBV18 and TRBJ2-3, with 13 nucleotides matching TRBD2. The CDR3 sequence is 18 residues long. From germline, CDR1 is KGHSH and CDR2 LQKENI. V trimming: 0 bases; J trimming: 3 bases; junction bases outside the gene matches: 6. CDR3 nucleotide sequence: TGTGCCAGCTCACCACCGACTAGCGGGGGGCCATGGACAGATACGCAGTATTTT. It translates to CASSPPTSGGPWTDTQYF. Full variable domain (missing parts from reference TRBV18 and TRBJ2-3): NAGVMQNPRHLVRRRGQEARLRCSPMKGHSHVYWYRQLPEEGLKFMVYLQKENIIDESGMPKERFSAEFPKEGPSILRIQQVVRGDSAAYFCASSPPTSGGPWTDTQYFGPGTRLTVL.

CDR3 region: CASRSTGGSQPQHF. The CDR3 coding sequence is TGTGCCAGCAGATCGACGGGGGGAAGTCAGCCCCAGCATTTT. The V call is TRBV25-1, the J call TRBJ1-5; D is perhaps TRBD1 (5 bases). V gave up 6 bases and J gave up 6 bases, with 15 bases separating them. CDR1 is MGHDK, CDR2 SYGVNS, per germline. The CDR3 extends over 14 amino acids.

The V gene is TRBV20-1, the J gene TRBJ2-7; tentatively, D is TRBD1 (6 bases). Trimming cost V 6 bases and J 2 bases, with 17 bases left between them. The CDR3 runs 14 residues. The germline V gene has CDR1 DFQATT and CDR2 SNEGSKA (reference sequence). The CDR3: CSAPQGSPAYEQYF. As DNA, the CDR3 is TGCAGTGCGCCACAGGGATCCCCAGCCTACGAGCAGTACTTC.

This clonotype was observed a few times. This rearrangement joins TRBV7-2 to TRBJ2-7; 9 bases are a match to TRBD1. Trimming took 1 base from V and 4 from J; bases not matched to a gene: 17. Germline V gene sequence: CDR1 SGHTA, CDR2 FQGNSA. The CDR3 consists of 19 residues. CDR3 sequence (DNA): TGTGCCAGCAGCTTAGTCTCTGGGACAGGGACCTCCCGGAGGTACGAGCAGTACTTC. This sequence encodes CASSLVSGTGTSRRYEQYF.

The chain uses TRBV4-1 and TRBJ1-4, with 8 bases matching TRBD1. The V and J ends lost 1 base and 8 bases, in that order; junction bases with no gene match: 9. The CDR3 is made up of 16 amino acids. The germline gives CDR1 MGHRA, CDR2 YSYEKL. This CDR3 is CASSQAGTGLGEKLFF. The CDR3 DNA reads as TGCGCCAGCAGCCAAGCCGGGACAGGTTTAGGGGAAAAACTGTTTTTT.

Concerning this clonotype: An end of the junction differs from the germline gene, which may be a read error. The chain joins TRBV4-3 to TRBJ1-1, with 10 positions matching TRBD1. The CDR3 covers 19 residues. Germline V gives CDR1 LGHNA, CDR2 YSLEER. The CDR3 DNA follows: TGCGCCAGCAGTCAAGATCAGGGACGGACAGGGGGTTATAACACTGAAGCTTTCTTT. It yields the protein CASSQDQGRTGGYNTEAFF.

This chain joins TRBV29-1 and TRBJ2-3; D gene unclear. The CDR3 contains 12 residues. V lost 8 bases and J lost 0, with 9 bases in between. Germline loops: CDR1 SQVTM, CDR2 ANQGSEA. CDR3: CSSQISTDTQYF. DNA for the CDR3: TGCAGCTCTCAAATTAGCACAGATACGCAGTATTTT.

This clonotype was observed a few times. The CDR3 DNA sequence: TGTGCCAGCAGCCTAACATACAGGGGATCGACAACTAATGAAAAACTGTTTTTT. It yields the protein CASSLTYRGSTTNEKLFF. V usage is TRBV7-2 and J usage is TRBJ1-4, with TRBD1 matching over 7 bases. CDR3 length equals 18 residues. With V trimmed by 5 bases and J by 0 bases, 12 bases remained unmatched. The germline gives CDR1 SGHTA, CDR2 FQGNSA.

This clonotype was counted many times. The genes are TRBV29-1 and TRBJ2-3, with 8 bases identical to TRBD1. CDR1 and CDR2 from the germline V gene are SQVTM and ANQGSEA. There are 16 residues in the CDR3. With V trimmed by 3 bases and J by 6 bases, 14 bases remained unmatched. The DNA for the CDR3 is TGCAGCGTTGAGGGCAGGGGGCGCGCGGTTTTGGATACGCAGTATTTT. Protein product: CSVEGRGRAVLDTQYF.

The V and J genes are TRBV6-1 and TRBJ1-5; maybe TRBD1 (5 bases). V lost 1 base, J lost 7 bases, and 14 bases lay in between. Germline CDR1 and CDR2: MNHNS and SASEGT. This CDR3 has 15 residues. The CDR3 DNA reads TGTGCCAGCAGTGAAGGGCAGGGAGAAAGGCAGCCCCAGCATTTT. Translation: CASSEGQGERQPQHF.

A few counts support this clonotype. The CDR3 DNA reads as TGTGCCAGCAGTTACCCCACAGAGATCACTGAAGCTTTCTTT. Amino acids: CASSYPTEITEAFF. This chain joins TRBV6-1 and TRBJ1-1; D remains unclear. V lost 5 bases, J lost 4 bases, and 14 bases lay in between. The CDR3 has 14 residues. Per germline, CDR1 MNHNS and CDR2 SASEGT.

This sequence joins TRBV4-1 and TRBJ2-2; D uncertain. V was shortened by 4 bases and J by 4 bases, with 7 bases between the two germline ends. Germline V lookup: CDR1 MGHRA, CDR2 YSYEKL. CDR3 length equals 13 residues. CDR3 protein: CASSPVFTGELFF. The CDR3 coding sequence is TGCGCCAGCAGCCCTGTGTTCACCGGGGAGCTGTTTTTT.

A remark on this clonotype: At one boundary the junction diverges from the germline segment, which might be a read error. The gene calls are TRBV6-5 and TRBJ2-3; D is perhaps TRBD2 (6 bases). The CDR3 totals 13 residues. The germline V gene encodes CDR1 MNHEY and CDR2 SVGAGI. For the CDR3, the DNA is TGTGCCAGCAGTTACTCGAAACTCGGGACTCCTCATTTT. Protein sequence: CASSYSKLGTPHF.

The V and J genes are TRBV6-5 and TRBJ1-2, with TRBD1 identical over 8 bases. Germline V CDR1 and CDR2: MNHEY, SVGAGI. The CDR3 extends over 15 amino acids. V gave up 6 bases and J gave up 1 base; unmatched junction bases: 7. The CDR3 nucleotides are TGTGCCAGCAGCCACGGACAGGGACTTAACTATGGCTACACCTTC. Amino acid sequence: CASSHGQGLNYGYTF.

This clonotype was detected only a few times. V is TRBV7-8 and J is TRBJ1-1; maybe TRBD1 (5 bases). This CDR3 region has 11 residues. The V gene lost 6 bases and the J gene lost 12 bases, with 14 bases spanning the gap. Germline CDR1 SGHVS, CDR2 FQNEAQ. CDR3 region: CASSRDRGPFF. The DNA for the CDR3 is TGTGCCAGCAGTCGTGACAGAGGCCCTTTCTTT.

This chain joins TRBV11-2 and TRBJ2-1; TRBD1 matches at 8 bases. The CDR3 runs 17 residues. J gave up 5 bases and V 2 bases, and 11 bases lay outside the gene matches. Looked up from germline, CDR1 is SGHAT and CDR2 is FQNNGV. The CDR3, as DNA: TGTGCCAGCAGCTTACCTACTGGACAGGGCGGCGACAATGAGCAGTTCTTC. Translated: CASSLPTGQGGDNEQFF.

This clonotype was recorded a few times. CDR3 nucleotides: TGTGCCAGCAGTCCCTTTATAACAGGGGGGTCGAACAATGAGCAGTTCTTC. Amino acid sequence: CASSPFITGGSNNEQFF. The chain uses TRBV27 and TRBJ2-1; 8 positions agree with TRBD1. CDR1 and CDR2 (germline): MNHEY, SMNVEV (reference sequence). The CDR3 totals 17 residues. V shed 5 bases, J shed 5 bases, and the junction held 14 bases outside the gene matches.

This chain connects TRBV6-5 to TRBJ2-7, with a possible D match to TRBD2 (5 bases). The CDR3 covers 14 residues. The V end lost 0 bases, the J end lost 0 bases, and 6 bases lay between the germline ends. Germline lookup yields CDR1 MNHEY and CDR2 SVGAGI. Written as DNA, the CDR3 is TGTGCCAGCAGTTACTCGGCGGGCTCCTACGAGCAGTACTTC. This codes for CASSYSAGSYEQYF.

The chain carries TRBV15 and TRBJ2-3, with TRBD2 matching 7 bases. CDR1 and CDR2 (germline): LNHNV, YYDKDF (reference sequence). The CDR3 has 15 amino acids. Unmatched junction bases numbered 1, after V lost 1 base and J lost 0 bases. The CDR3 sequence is CATSRGLASTDTQYF. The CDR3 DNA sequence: TGTGCCACCAGCAGAGGACTAGCTAGCACAGATACGCAGTATTTT.

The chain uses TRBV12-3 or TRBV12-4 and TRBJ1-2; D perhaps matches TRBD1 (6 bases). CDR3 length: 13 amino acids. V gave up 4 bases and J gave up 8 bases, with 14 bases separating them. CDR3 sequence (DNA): TGTGCCAGCAGTTCAGGGGTCTCGCGGGGCTACACCTTC. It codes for CASSSGVSRGYTF.